This entry is about one TCR beta chain. Its target antigen remains unknown. One base away there is no much larger clone; base qualities are not given. Sequencing was performed on an Illumina NovaSeq 6000. cDNA libraries for TCRalpha and TCRbeta were prepared by 5'RACE using constant-segment primers, with sample barcodes and unique molecular identifiers added. Trizol reagent was used to extract RNA from every sample. The libraries were amplified in two PCR steps, and the second step added a second sample barcode and Illumina TruSeq adapters. Sequencing of libraries was performed on an Illumina NovaSeq with 2 x 150 bp paired-end reads. On the study's bioinformatics: The reads were demultiplexed and collapsed into UMI-guided consensus sequences using migec v1.2.7. Using mixcr v2.1.11, the UMI consensuses were aligned to TRA and TRB V and J templates and assembled into clonotypes. A clonotype was counted as expanded or contracted only if both edgeR and NoisET called the change significant, with noise models trained on biological replicates. edgeR calls used a false discovery rate-adjusted p below 0.01 and a log2 fold-change threshold of 1. As an exploratory analysis of dynamics, PCA with hierarchical clustering was applied to max-normalized trajectories of the 1000 most abundant clonotypes. Separately sequenced CD4+ and CD8+ repertoires were used to assign the CD4 or CD8 phenotype of responding clones. Clones were called with MiXCR by TCRdb after fastp trimmed the public reads at Q25, and only in-frame beta chains were retained. Rows with a matching CDR3 protein are joined into one entry that keeps the most common DNA and genes. The V and J calls were determined by TCRdb, not by the authors. In this sample the table shows about 470,000 distinct CDR3 sequences, 25% of which occur a single time. Roughly an eighth of the sample is taken by the ten largest.

This entry comes from a study of T-cell memory formation after mild COVID-19 (dated by TCRdb to the early 2020s). Concerning the study at large: TCR sequence clusters from the two donors were largely donor specific. In two donors, T-cell clones that expanded and contracted after mild COVID-19 were followed by sequencing TCRalpha and TCRbeta repertoires longitudinally. Two young, previously healthy adult volunteers made up the cohort, one male and one female.

The study at large found these results: From day 15 to 85, contracting clones showed balanced CD4/CD8 phenotypes, whereas a second wave of clones that expanded from day 15 to 37 leaned towards CD4+. Only a couple of mild cases were covered by the study, and larger cohorts that include severe cases with pre-infection samples were considered necessary. SARS-CoV-2 specificity of the second-wave clones peaking on day 37 was not confirmed. Contracting CD4+ clones turned up mainly in the CM and EM memory subsets, whereas EMRA was where CD8+ clones were enriched. Some responding clones were found in pre-infection memory, which suggests that pre-existing cross-reactive memory T cells took part in the SARS-CoV-2 response.

PBMCs were isolated by Ficoll-Paque density gradient centrifugation. The origin of this receptor is an adult woman who had mild COVID-19 (a few samples of this study predate the infection). The sample titles of this study are shuffled in the database, so cell type and time point are left out; the donor was told from shared clones. What was sequenced was PBMCs or a T cell subset sorted from them (not recorded which).

The CDR3 has the sequence CASSLTGATYEQFF. The base sequence is TGTGCCAGCAGTTTGACAGGGGCGACCTATGAGCAGTTCTTC. The chain is made from TRBV6-2 or TRBV6-3 and TRBJ2-1; 8 junctional bases match TRBD1. Counted from cysteine to phenylalanine, this CDR3 has 14 amino acids. The DNA shown is the 42-base CDR3, in frame from base 1. Trimming takes 4 bases off V and 8 bases off J; junction bases not matched to a gene: 7. CDR1 and CDR2 were assigned from the germline V gene as MNHEY and SVGEGT.